Below, one T cell receptor (beta chain) is given with its context. Its antigen specificity is not known. Qualities for individual bases were not recorded, and no much larger clone is one base off. The sample belongs to a study of blood T cell repertoires in COVID-19 (dated by TCRdb to 2019 to 2021). For the study in its entirety: Samples covering the acute and convalescent phases of COVID-19 were provided by collaborators in the United States, Italy and Spain. The dataset comprised deeply sampled blood TCRbeta repertoires from subjects exposed to, actively infected with, or recovered from COVID-19. The material from the prospective study consisted of cDNA or gDNA derived from T cells, B-cell-depleted T cells, or PBMCs. The repertoires were released in a freely available public database meant as a resource for research on the immune response to SARS-CoV-2. Where available, HLA class I and class II types were taken from metadata supplied by the sample provider and were not determined by assay-based typing. The sample metadata nearly always contained a de-identified subject ID, COVID-19 status, age in years and sex. The samples were drawn from two sources: the first 160 participants of the ongoing ImmuneRACE study, and 950 to 1,500 subjects contributed by 6 global collaborators. On the study overall, not on this receptor specifically: The quantity of clinical and demographic metadata differed by source and by participant and was supplied without curation.

The immunoSEQ Assay, a bias-controlled multiplex PCR, was used to amplify TCRbeta CDR3 regions from genomic DNA. The original pipeline was this. Within the assay, amplification of reference gene primers was used to estimate how many nucleated cells each sample contained. To quantify the absolute abundance of each unique TCRbeta CDR3 rearrangement, sequence reads were collapsed and filtered. Productive Simpson clonality was computed per sample as the square root of Simpson's diversity index over productive rearrangements. In TCRdb, the immuneACCESS table is reduced to in-frame sequences with V and J assigned. These tables do not hold every clone; where another copy was compared, an unresolved V gene accounts for under half, and the others remain unexplained. That table furnishes V, J and clone size, whereas the DNA furnished D and trimming. The sample table contains under 450,000 clones; only one count was recorded for roughly four fifths of them. Clones ranked in the top ten supply about 4.9% of the sample.

Reading from cysteine to phenylalanine, the CDR3 counts 12 amino acids. Of the read, only the CDR3 DNA is kept; its 36 bases are in frame from base 1. Trimming costs V 6 bases and J 5 bases, and their ends lie 13 bases apart. CDR1 and CDR2, looked up from the germline V gene, are SQVTM and ANQGSEA. Enrolling through a virtual design, the prospective study's participants ranged in age from roughly 18 to 95 years and lived across 20 to 30 United States geographic areas. In the prospective study, participants were assigned to cohorts based on the clinical history participants reported in a screening survey and a study questionnaire. For ImmuneRACE Cohort 3, a participant was defined as recovered based on two consecutive negative NP/OP PCR tests, clearance by a healthcare professional, or resolution of symptoms. Mobile phlebotomists in the prospective study collected whole blood, serum and a nasopharyngeal or oropharyngeal swab from every participant. Over a roughly 2-month period, participants in the prospective study had the option of providing additional blood draws and questionnaires. Before DNA extraction, blood samples from the prospective study were shipped at room temperature or frozen.

Sample: PBMCs or T cells enriched from blood (not recorded which). This chain joins TRBV29-1 to TRBJ1-2; TRBD1 is a possible D gene, resting on 5 matching bases. The TCR originated in a woman in her fifties or sixties who had recovered from COVID-19. The CDR3 sequence is CSVMPGGYGYTF. The bases read TGCAGCGTGATGCCCGGGGGTTATGGCTACACCTTC.